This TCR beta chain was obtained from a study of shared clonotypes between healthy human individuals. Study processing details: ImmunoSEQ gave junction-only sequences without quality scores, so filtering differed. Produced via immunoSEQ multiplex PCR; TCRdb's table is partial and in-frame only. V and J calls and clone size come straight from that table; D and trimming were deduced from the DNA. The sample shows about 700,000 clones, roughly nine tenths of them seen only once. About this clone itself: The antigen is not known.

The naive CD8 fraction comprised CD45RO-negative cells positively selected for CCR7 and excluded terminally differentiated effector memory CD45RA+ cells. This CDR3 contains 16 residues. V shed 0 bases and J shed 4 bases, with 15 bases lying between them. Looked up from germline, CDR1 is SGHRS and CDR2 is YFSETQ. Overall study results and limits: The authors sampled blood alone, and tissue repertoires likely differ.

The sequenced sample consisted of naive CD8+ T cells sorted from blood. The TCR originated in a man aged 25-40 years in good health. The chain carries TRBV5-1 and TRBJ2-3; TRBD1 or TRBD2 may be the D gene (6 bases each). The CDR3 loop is CASSLAAVGGPDTQYF. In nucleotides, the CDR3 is TGCGCCAGCAGCTTGGCCGCGGTGGGGGGCCCAGATACGCAGTATTTT.